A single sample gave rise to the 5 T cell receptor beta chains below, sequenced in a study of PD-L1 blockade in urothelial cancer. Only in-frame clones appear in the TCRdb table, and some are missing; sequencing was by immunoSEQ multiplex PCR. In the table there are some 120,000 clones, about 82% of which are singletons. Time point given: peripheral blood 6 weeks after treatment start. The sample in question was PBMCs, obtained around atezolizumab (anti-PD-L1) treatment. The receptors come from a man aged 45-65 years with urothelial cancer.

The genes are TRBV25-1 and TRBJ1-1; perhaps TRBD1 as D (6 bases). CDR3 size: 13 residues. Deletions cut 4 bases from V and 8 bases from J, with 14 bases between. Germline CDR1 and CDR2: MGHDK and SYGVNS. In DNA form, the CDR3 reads TGTGCCAGCAGTGGGATGGGGGGGACAGAAGCTTTCTTT. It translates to CASSGMGGTEAFF.

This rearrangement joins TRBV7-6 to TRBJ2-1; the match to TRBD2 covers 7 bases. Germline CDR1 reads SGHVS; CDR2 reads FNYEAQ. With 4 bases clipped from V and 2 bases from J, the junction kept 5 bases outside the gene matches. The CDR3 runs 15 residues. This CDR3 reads CASSWGLPPYNEQFF. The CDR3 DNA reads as TGTGCCAGCAGCTGGGGACTACCCCCCTACAATGAGCAGTTCTTC.

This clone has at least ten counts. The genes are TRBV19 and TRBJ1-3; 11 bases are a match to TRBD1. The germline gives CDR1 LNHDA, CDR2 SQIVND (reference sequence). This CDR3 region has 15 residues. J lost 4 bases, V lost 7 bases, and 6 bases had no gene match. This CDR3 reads CASMRTGGFGNTIYF. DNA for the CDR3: TGTGCCAGTATGAGGACAGGGGGCTTCGGAAACACCATATATTTT.

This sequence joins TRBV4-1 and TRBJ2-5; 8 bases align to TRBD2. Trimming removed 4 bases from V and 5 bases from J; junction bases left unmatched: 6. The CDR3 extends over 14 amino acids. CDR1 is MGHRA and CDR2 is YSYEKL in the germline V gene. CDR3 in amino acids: CASSPGLDRETQYF. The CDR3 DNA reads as TGCGCCAGCAGCCCGGGACTAGACCGGGAGACCCAGTACTTC.

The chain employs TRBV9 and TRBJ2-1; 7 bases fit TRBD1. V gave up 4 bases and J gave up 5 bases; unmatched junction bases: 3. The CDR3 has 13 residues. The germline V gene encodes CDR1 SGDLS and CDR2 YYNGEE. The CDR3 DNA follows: TGTGCCAGCAGCAAGGGACAGAACAATGAGCAGTTCTTC. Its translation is CASSKGQNNEQFF.